Below are 9 T cell receptor beta chains sequenced from a single sample in a study of blood T cell repertoires in COVID-19. Assay: immunoSEQ multiplex PCR; the TCRdb copy retains only in-frame clones and omits some. This sample carries hundreds of thousands of clones, about 89% of them seen once, and the ten largest clones take roughly 5.1%. The sequencing input was peripheral blood. These receptors all stem from a man between 35 and 55 years old with acute or convalescent COVID-19.

The gene calls are TRBV5-1 and TRBJ2-5; D call uncertain. The CDR3 contains 14 residues. V was clipped by 0 bases and J by 3 bases, with 9 bases between them. Germline CDR1 SGHRS, CDR2 YFSETQ. The CDR3: CASSLGGGEETQYF. The DNA of the CDR3 is TGCGCCAGCAGCTTGGGCGGCGGAGAAGAGACCCAGTACTTC.

The chain carries TRBV5-4 and TRBJ2-1, with TRBD1 matching over 7 bases. J lost 5 bases, V lost 3 bases, and 11 bases had no gene match. This CDR3 spans 16 amino acids. Germline CDR1 reads SGHNT; CDR2 reads YYREEE (reference sequence). As DNA, the CDR3 is TGTGCCAGCAGCTCCCCTTTTAGGGGGACAGACAATGAGCAGTTCTTC. This encodes CASSSPFRGTDNEQFF.

This clone was counted once. The rearrangement uses TRBV5-4 and TRBJ1-2; perhaps TRBD1 as D (5 bases). CDR1 is SGHNT, CDR2 YYREEE, per germline (reference sequence). Deletions cut 4 bases from V and 2 bases from J, with 12 bases between. The CDR3 loop spans 14 amino acids. CDR3 amino acids: CASSTLTANYGYTF. The DNA for the CDR3 is TGTGCCAGCAGCACCCTGACAGCCAACTATGGCTACACCTTC.

The rearrangement links TRBV5-1 to TRBJ1-4; the D gene is possibly TRBD1 (6 bases). Germline V CDR1 and CDR2: SGHRS, YFSETQ. CDR3 length: 15 residues. V was clipped by 5 bases and J by 2 bases, with 13 bases between them. The CDR3 loop is CASRPQGLTNEKLFF. The DNA for the CDR3 is TGCGCCAGCAGGCCACAGGGATTGACTAATGAAAAACTGTTTTTT.

V gene TRBV7-2 combines with J gene TRBJ2-7; the D is unclear. From germline, CDR1 is SGHTA and CDR2 FQGNSA. The CDR3 is 14 residues long. The germline V and J ends were trimmed by 3 bases and 3 bases, with 12 bases remaining between them. CDR3 region: CASSLYPAFYEQYF. The DNA for the CDR3 is TGTGCCAGCAGCTTGTATCCAGCGTTCTACGAGCAGTACTTC.

The J gene is TRBJ2-3, the V gene TRBV4-2; 12 bases match TRBD2. V gave up 2 bases and J gave up 5 bases; unmatched junction bases: 8. CDR3 length equals 17 residues. Germline V lookup: CDR1 LGHNA, CDR2 YNFKEQ. The CDR3, as DNA: TGTGCCAGCAGCCAAAGGTCTAGCGGGGGGGCAAAAGATACGCAGTATTTT. This codes for CASSQRSSGGAKDTQYF.

The V gene is TRBV9, the J gene TRBJ2-7; D gene uncertain. Germline CDR1 and CDR2: SGDLS and YYNGEE. This CDR3 region has 15 residues. Trimming took 4 bases from V and 4 from J, leaving 18 bases between them. The CDR3 sequence is CASSPRFEVIYEQYF. CDR3 coding DNA: TGTGCCAGCAGCCCCCGGTTCGAGGTAATATACGAGCAGTACTTC.

The V gene is TRBV10-1, the J gene TRBJ2-3; 7 bases match TRBD2. Germline values: CDR1 WNHNN, CDR2 SYGVQD (reference sequence). This CDR3 has 15 residues. With V trimmed by 6 bases and J by 0 bases, 6 bases remained unmatched. CDR3 DNA sequence: TGCGCCAGCAGAAGGCTAGCGGCGAGCACAGATACGCAGTATTTT. Residues: CASRRLAASTDTQYF.

The V call is TRBV19, the J call TRBJ1-5; no reliable D call. The germline V gene encodes CDR1 LNHDA and CDR2 SQIVND (reference sequence). Trimming pared 2 bases from V and 11 bases from J, leaving 19 bases between. This CDR3 comprises 15 residues. The CDR3 here is CASSISSQLLMAQHF. CDR3 in DNA: TGTGCCAGTAGTATATCTTCACAGCTACTCATGGCCCAGCATTTT.